The 12 T cell receptor beta chains presented below share a single source sample, sequenced in a study of control samples from healthy donors and cancer patients. Sequencing used immunoSEQ multiplex PCR; TCRdb keeps in-frame clones, though not all of them. The sample lists just under 65,000 clones, approximately 85% seen once, with roughly 5.5% in the top ten. The sample was blood. These receptors originate from a man aged 35-49 years in good health.

The chain joins TRBV5-1 to TRBJ2-2, with a weak D call TRBD1 (6 bases). V lost 3 bases and J lost 1, with 16 bases in between. From germline, CDR1 is SGHRS and CDR2 YFSETQ. The CDR3 is 17 amino acids. As DNA, the CDR3 is TGCGCCAGCAGCTCGCCACCCCGGGACAAGAACACCGGGGAGCTGTTTTTT. Translated: CASSSPPRDKNTGELFF.

The chain uses TRBV28 and TRBJ2-1; the D gene could be TRBD1 or TRBD2 (5 bases each). V lost 3 bases and J lost 6, with 9 bases in between. The CDR3 totals 13 residues. Germline CDR1 is MDHEN and CDR2 is SYDVKM. The CDR3 DNA follows: TGTGCCAGCAGTTTGGGGGACCTCAATGAGCAGTTCTTC. It is translated as CASSLGDLNEQFF. Variable domain in full (rest from reference TRBV28 and TRBJ2-1): DVKVTQSSRYLVKRTGEKVFLECVQDMDHENMFWYRQDPGLGLRLIYFSYDVKMKEKGDIPEGYSVSREKKERFSLILESASTNQTSMYLCASSLGDLNEQFFGPGTRLTVL.

The chain has TRBV28 and TRBJ2-1; 8 bases are shared with TRBD1. This CDR3 is built from 13 residues. The germline V gene encodes CDR1 MDHEN and CDR2 SYDVKM. The J segment lost 8 bases and the V segment lost 2 bases, leaving 2 bases of the junction unmatched. The CDR3, as DNA: TGTGCCAGCAGTTTAGGGACAGGCTATGAGCAGTTCTTC. Encoded protein: CASSLGTGYEQFF.

The chain uses TRBV7-6 and TRBJ2-7; D possibly corresponds to TRBD2 (6 bases). The CDR3 runs 15 residues. The V and J ends lost 5 bases and 1 base respectively, with 15 bases between them. Germline lookup yields CDR1 SGHVS and CDR2 FNYEAQ. The CDR3 bases are TGTGCCAGCAGCCCGAGGCGGGGACGATCCTACGAGCAGTACTTC. Amino acid sequence: CASSPRRGRSYEQYF.

The V gene is TRBV10-3, the J gene TRBJ2-7; TRBD1 might be the D (5 bases). CDR1 is ENHRY, CDR2 SYGVKD, per germline. Trimming removed 10 bases from V and 3 bases from J, with 13 bases in between. The CDR3 runs to 12 residues. The CDR3 spells CATKQENYEQYF. The CDR3, as DNA: TGTGCCACGAAACAGGAAAACTACGAGCAGTACTTC.

This rearrangement joins TRBV11-1 to TRBJ1-6, with unresolved D. Trimming left V 0 bases short and J 14 bases short, with 14 bases between. CDR1 and CDR2 from the germline V gene are SGHAT and FQDESV (reference sequence). This CDR3 has 14 amino acids. As DNA, the CDR3 is TGTGCCAGCAGCTTAGCGCCCGGTCCTGACACCCTCCACTTT. Its translation: CASSLAPGPDTLHF.

The J gene is TRBJ2-7, the V gene TRBV19, with D possibly being TRBD1 or TRBD2 (5 bases each). The CDR3 is 14 residues long. CDR1 and CDR2 from the germline V gene are LNHDA and SQIVND (reference sequence). V gave up 3 bases and J gave up 3 bases, with 12 bases separating them. DNA of the CDR3: TGTGCCAGTAGTATCCGGGACGGGCACTACGAGCAGTACTTC. It yields the protein CASSIRDGHYEQYF.

The rearrangement links TRBV7-2 to TRBJ1-1; no clear D gene. Germline CDR1 reads SGHTA; CDR2 reads FQGNSA. V lost 1 base and J 4 bases, leaving 16 bases between the germline ends. This CDR3 region has 16 residues. CDR3 nucleotides: TGTGCCAGCAGCTTAGTTAGCCTCCAAATGGGCACTGAAGCTTTCTTT. Encoded protein: CASSLVSLQMGTEAFF.

The genes are TRBV7-9 and TRBJ1-5; tentative D call: TRBD1 (6 bases). The germline V and J ends were trimmed by 1 base and 7 bases, with 11 bases remaining between them. Germline V gives CDR1 SEHNR, CDR2 FQNEAQ (reference sequence). The CDR3 extends over 14 amino acids. The CDR3 sequence: CASSLEGEGQPQHF. CDR3 nucleotides: TGTGCCAGCAGCTTAGAGGGGGAAGGACAGCCCCAGCATTTT.

The CDR3 spells CASGEGQKDTQYF. The CDR3 nucleotides read TGTGCCTCGGGGGAGGGGCAGAAAGATACGCAGTATTTT. The J gene is TRBJ2-3, the V gene TRBV12-3 or TRBV12-4; 7 bases align to TRBD2. The CDR3 totals 13 residues. J was trimmed by 5 bases and V by 11 bases; bases with no gene match: 10.

J is TRBJ1-1 and V is TRBV20-1; D remains unclear. V lost 4 bases and J lost 0, with 0 bases in between. This CDR3 is built from 10 residues. Germline values: CDR1 DFQATT, CDR2 SNEGSKA (reference sequence). CDR3 sequence reads: CSAMNTEAFF. The CDR3 nucleotides are TGCAGTGCTATGAACACTGAAGCTTTCTTT.

J is TRBJ1-2 and V is TRBV29-1; D not resolved. The CDR3 sequence is 13 residues long. Between the trimmed V and J ends, which lost 4 bases and 2 bases, there was a span of 11 bases. Germline CDR1 reads SQVTM; CDR2 reads ANQGSEA. The CDR3 DNA reads TGCAGCGTTGGAGCGACGGGGAACTATGGCTACACCTTC. It codes for CSVGATGNYGYTF.